The 8 T cell receptor beta chains presented below share a single source sample, sequenced in a study of shared clonotypes between healthy human individuals. Profiled with immunoSEQ multiplex PCR; TCRdb holds only in-frame clones, not every one. The sample shows roughly 520,000 clones, around 96% of them seen only once. Sequencing was done on a sample of naive CD4+ T cells sorted from blood. Subset given: CD45RA+ positively selected. All receptors come from a woman in her 30s in good health.

This chain uses TRBV6-1 with TRBJ2-7; a possible D gene is TRBD1 (6 bases). Germline CDR1 MNHNS, CDR2 SASEGT. This CDR3 region has 14 residues. V lost 6 bases and J lost 2, with 14 bases in between. The chain's CDR3 is CASRWTEDTYEQYF. The CDR3 region has the DNA TGTGCCAGCAGATGGACAGAGGATACCTACGAGCAGTACTTC.

The chain carries TRBV5-1 and TRBJ2-7, with D possibly being TRBD2 (6 bases). Germline V lookup: CDR1 SGHRS, CDR2 YFSETQ. With 2 bases removed from V and 5 bases from J, the gap between germline ends came to 11 bases. This CDR3 spans 13 amino acids. CDR3 residues: CASSFSGSHEQYF. The CDR3 DNA is TGCGCCAGCAGCTTCTCCGGGAGCCACGAGCAGTACTTC.

This clone is a singleton in its sample. Other DNA sequences from this sample encode an identical CDR3 as well. The chain combines TRBV27 with TRBJ1-6; D ambiguous. V lost 9 bases to trimming and J lost 0 bases, with 9 bases between them. Germline CDR1 is MNHEY and CDR2 is SMNVEV (reference sequence). This CDR3 spans 14 amino acids. CDR3 protein: CASRRSSYNSPLHF. The DNA for the CDR3 is TGTGCCAGTAGACGGAGCTCCTATAATTCACCCCTCCACTTT.

The chain recombines TRBV5-1 with TRBJ2-3, with D possibly matching TRBD2 (5 bases). Germline-derived CDR1 and CDR2 are SGHRS and YFSETQ. The CDR3 loop spans 13 amino acids. Between the trimmed V and J ends, which lost 2 bases and 4 bases, there was a span of 8 bases. The CDR3 reads CASSFEGADTQYF. In DNA form, the CDR3 reads TGCGCCAGCAGCTTCGAGGGAGCAGATACGCAGTATTTT.

This chain joins TRBV5-1 and TRBJ2-7; 9 positions agree with TRBD2. Germline V gene lookup returns CDR1 SGHRS and CDR2 YFSETQ. This CDR3 contains 15 residues. V dropped 2 bases and J dropped 6; count of bases not matched to a gene: 9. CDR3 protein: CASSLFIAGESEQYF. The CDR3 nucleotides read TGCGCCAGCAGCTTATTTATAGCGGGAGAGAGCGAGCAGTACTTC.

This chain joins TRBV11-2 and TRBJ1-3; D not certain. Germline loops: CDR1 SGHAT, CDR2 FQNNGV. This CDR3 contains 15 residues. Trimming pared 5 bases from V and 7 bases from J, leaving 18 bases between. The CDR3 DNA follows: TGTGCCAGCAGCACCCGGCAGTTAGGTTCTAACACCATATATTTT. This gives the protein CASSTRQLGSNTIYF.

V usage is TRBV19 and J usage is TRBJ2-7; D remains unclear. The CDR3 runs 12 residues. V shed 1 base and J shed 6 bases, with 7 bases lying between them. Germline assignment: CDR1 LNHDA and CDR2 SQIVND (reference sequence). The CDR3: CASSIVGSEQYF. DNA for the CDR3: TGTGCCAGTAGTATAGTCGGATCCGAGCAGTACTTC.

This clone was seen just once. This chain joins TRBV19 and TRBJ2-7; 7 bases fit TRBD1. The germline V gene has CDR1 LNHDA and CDR2 SQIVND (reference sequence). The CDR3 has 15 amino acids. The V gene end was trimmed by 5 bases and the J gene end by 1 base; junction bases not matched to a gene: 8. DNA for the CDR3: TGTGCCAGTAGTCCCGGGACAGACAATTCCTACGAGCAGTACTTC. Translated: CASSPGTDNSYEQYF.